A single sample gave rise to the 14 T cell receptor beta chains below, sequenced in a study of Ad26.COV2.S vaccination and SARS-CoV-2 variants. Assay used: immunoSEQ multiplex PCR; TCRdb lists only in-frame clones, some missing. The data show hundreds of thousands of clones, with 75% to 90% seen just once and about 10% held by the top ten. Treatment of the sample: 19 received Ad26.COV2.S at low or high dose, single or two shots; several received placebo; per-sample allocation not given. Sample collection was performed on day 63 after the first vaccine or placebo injection. Sample: peripheral blood, taken in a trial of Ad26.COV2.S vaccine versus placebo. These receptors came from a person aged 18-60 years who received the Ad26.COV2.S COVID-19 vaccine or a placebo.

V usage is TRBV6-2 or TRBV6-3 and J usage is TRBJ1-2; the D gene is possibly TRBD1 (6 bases). The CDR3 covers 14 residues. The germline CDR1 and CDR2 sequences are MNHEY and SVGEGT. Trimming removed 4 bases from V and 7 bases from J, with 16 bases in between. CDR3 sequence (DNA): TGTGCCAGCAGTTGGCAGGAGGGGGGCCGTGGCTACACCTTC. Its translation: CASSWQEGGRGYTF.

This chain connects TRBV3-1 (or the pseudogene TRBV3-2) to TRBJ1-2; TRBD1 matches at 8 bases. Per the germline V gene, CDR1 is LGHDT and CDR2 is YNNKEL (reference sequence). The ends lost 6 bases at V and 5 bases at J; junction bases unmatched: 14. The CDR3 consists of 16 residues. CDR3 sequence: CASSLHHPRGRYGYTF. CDR3 bases: TGTGCCAGCAGTCTCCATCATCCCAGGGGGCGATATGGCTACACCTTC.

The gene calls are TRBV3-1 (or the pseudogene TRBV3-2) and TRBJ1-1; D is ambiguous. The germline gives CDR1 LGHDT, CDR2 YNNKEL (reference sequence). The CDR3 covers 14 residues. Trimming left V 4 bases short and J 1 base short, with 10 bases between. CDR3 nucleotide sequence: TGTGCCAGCAGCCTGGTAAACCAGAACACTGAAGCTTTCTTT. Protein sequence: CASSLVNQNTEAFF.

The rearrangement joins TRBV10-3 to TRBJ1-4; no clear D gene. The ends were cut back, 5 bases at V and 12 bases at J, with 10 bases in the middle. CDR3 length equals 11 residues. The germline gives CDR1 ENHRY, CDR2 SYGVKD. The DNA for the CDR3 is TGTGCCATCAGTTCCGGGCAACAACTGTTTTTT. It translates to CAISSGQQLFF.

V and J are TRBV29-1 and TRBJ2-3; D gene unclear. The CDR3 is 15 amino acids. Trimming took off 4 bases at V and 0 bases at J, with 14 bases between the two ends. Germline CDR1 is SQVTM and CDR2 is ANQGSEA. The DNA of the CDR3 is TGCAGCGTTGCGCTCGGTTTAGAAAGCACAGATACGCAGTATTTT. This codes for CSVALGLESTDTQYF.

About this clone: The sample contains more than one DNA sequence encoding this CDR3. The chain joins TRBV19 to TRBJ1-1; 7 nucleotides align to TRBD1. The CDR3 runs 14 residues. The V and J ends lost 7 bases and 0 bases, in that order; junction bases with no gene match: 5. CDR1 is LNHDA and CDR2 is SQIVND in the germline V gene (reference sequence). The CDR3 region is CASTSGTVNTEAFF. For the CDR3, the DNA is TGTGCCAGTACCTCCGGGACAGTGAACACTGAAGCTTTCTTT.

This rearrangement joins TRBV2 to TRBJ2-7; 7 positions agree with TRBD2. V was clipped by 1 base and J by 2 bases; unmatched bases: 8. This CDR3 comprises 16 residues. The germline CDR1 and CDR2 sequences are SNHLY and FYNNEI. The CDR3 coding sequence is TGTGCCAGCAGTGAAGGCTCTAGCGGAGCACCCTACGAGCAGTACTTC. Translating gives CASSEGSSGAPYEQYF. Drawing the rest from reference TRBV2 and TRBJ2-7, the complete variable domain is EPEVTQTPSHQVTQMGQEVILRCVPISNHLYFYWYRQILGQKVEFLVSFYNNEISEKSEIFDDQFSVERPDGSNFTLKIRSTKLEDSAMYFCASSEGSSGAPYEQYFGPGTRLTVT.

The chain links TRBV29-1 to TRBJ2-5; D gene ambiguous. Germline-derived CDR1 and CDR2 are SQVTM and ANQGSEA. The V end was cut by 3 bases, the J end by 0 bases, with 11 bases between. This CDR3 has 14 residues. DNA of the CDR3: TGCAGCGTTGATAGACGGGCGTACCAAGAGACCCAGTACTTC. Encoded protein: CSVDRRAYQETQYF.

This chain connects TRBV28 to TRBJ1-5; D remains unclear. V dropped 3 bases and J dropped 9 bases, with 15 bases sitting between them. The CDR3 length is 14 residues. Germline CDR1 is MDHEN and CDR2 is SYDVKM. CDR3 nucleotides: TGTGCCAGCAGTTTCGGTACCGGGTGGTTGCCCCAGCATTTT. Amino acid sequence: CASSFGTGWLPQHF.

The chain employs TRBV18 and TRBJ1-2; D uncertain. This CDR3 has 13 residues. Trimming left V 3 bases short and J 3 bases short, with 8 bases between. Germline V gene data show CDR1 as KGHSH and CDR2 as LQKENI. The CDR3 DNA is TGTGCCAGCTCACCCGAAAAGGACTATGGCTACACCTTC. Translating gives CASSPEKDYGYTF.

The chain uses TRBV5-8 and TRBJ1-2; 10 nucleotides align to TRBD1. J was trimmed by 6 bases and V by 4 bases; bases with no gene match: 3. CDR1 and CDR2 (germline): SGHTS, YDEGEE. The CDR3 runs 13 residues. In DNA, the CDR3 is TGTGCCAGCAGCATAGACAGGGGGCATGGCTACACCTTC. The encoded protein is CASSIDRGHGYTF.

The chain couples TRBV19 to TRBJ2-1; perhaps TRBD1 as D (5 bases). The CDR3 extends over 15 amino acids. Trimming removed 6 bases from V and 3 bases from J, with 15 bases in between. The germline CDR1 and CDR2 sequences are LNHDA and SQIVND (reference sequence). CDR3 region: CASSPGSGGYNEQFF. Here the CDR3 DNA reads TGTGCCAGTAGCCCAGGGTCGGGTGGCTACAATGAGCAGTTCTTC.

The gene calls are TRBV6-5 and TRBJ2-1, with 9 bases identical to TRBD2. V lost 5 bases, J lost 9 bases, and 5 bases stayed unmatched. CDR1 MNHEY and CDR2 SVGAGI come from the germline V gene. CDR3 size: 13 residues. The CDR3 DNA reads TGTGCCAGCAGTCCCGGACTAGCGTTTGAGCAGTTCTTC. Its translation: CASSPGLAFEQFF.

The V and J genes are TRBV6-5 and TRBJ2-1; maybe TRBD1 (5 bases). The CDR3 contains 13 residues. V was pared by 10 bases and J by 11 bases, with 21 bases between. The V gene's germline CDR1 is MNHEY and CDR2 SVGAGI. CDR3 nucleotide sequence: TGTGCCACCGATACAGGACCGGACGTAAAGCAGTTCTTC. Residues: CATDTGPDVKQFF.